The rows below give T cell receptor beta chains drawn from one sample of a study of blood T cell repertoires in COVID-19. Profiling relied on immunoSEQ multiplex PCR, and the TCRdb table lists in-frame clones only, not all of them. Among approximately 230,000 clones, under 90% were seen once, and the ten largest hold around 20%. Specimen: peripheral blood. The receptors stem from a man aged 30 to 45 with active or convalescent COVID-19. The CDR3 runs from the conserved cysteine through the conserved F or W.

j_call v_call cdr3_aa
TRBJ1-5 TRBV24-1 CATSDSGQANQPQHF
TRBJ1-4 TRBV9 CASSPESPGINEKLFF
TRBJ1-5 TRBV28 CASAGNQPQHF
TRBJ2-5 TRBV4-3 CASSQSLAGLETQYF
TRBJ1-6 TRBV7-9 CASSFDSFSPLHF
TRBJ1-1 TRBV19 CASSTQASTEAFF
TRBJ1-3 TRBV9 CASSVQGSGNTIYF
TRBJ1-5 TRBV27 CASGGGNQPQHF
TRBJ1-6 TRBV7-9 CASSYGHPYNSPLHF
TRBJ2-7 TRBV5-1 CASSPDRGRIDEQYF
TRBJ2-1 TRBV6-5 CASSYRGRVWDEQFF
TRBJ2-1 TRBV21-1 CASSINRGWMSNEQFF
TRBJ1-5 TRBV28 CATMTGGVQPQHF
TRBJ2-7 TRBV6-2/TRBV6-3 CASSYDTSYEQYF
TRBJ2-1 TRBV9 CASSPNLGLGVNEQFF
TRBJ1-2 TRBV7-8 CASSLDRGYGYTF
TRBJ2-3 TRBV13 CASSRRAGSDTQYF
TRBJ2-1 TRBV18 CASRTVADGGVQFF
TRBJ2-1 TRBV12-3/TRBV12-4 CASSFSDNEQFF
TRBJ2-1 TRBV5-1 CASSPLSGGTNEQFF
TRBJ2-1 TRBV5-1 CASSGGTSGYNEQFF
TRBJ1-4 TRBV6-5 CASSWRGLGEKLFF
TRBJ1-5 TRBV6-2/TRBV6-3 CASSYTGYSNQPQHF
TRBJ1-6 TRBV30 CAWSGGGKDSPLHF
TRBJ2-1 TRBV5-1 CASSRSGSYNEQFF
TRBJ2-3 TRBV9 CASSVDSPSTDTQYF
TRBJ1-5 TRBV2 CASRAIAGTGKQPQHF
TRBJ1-5 TRBV3-1/TRBV3-2 CASSQDRVQPQHF
TRBJ1-6 TRBV7-9 CASSQGAGFYNSPLHF
TRBJ1-1 TRBV5-5 CASRFTRTGINTEAFF
TRBJ1-5 TRBV9 CASSGGDRPGRPQHF
TRBJ2-7 TRBV3-1/TRBV3-2 CASSQTLSHEQYF
TRBJ1-6 TRBV27 CASLGHTSSYNSPLHF
TRBJ1-4 TRBV15 CATSRDHGRATKRNEKLFF
TRBJ2-3 TRBV5-1 CASSPRTGGTDTQYF
TRBJ1-1 TRBV6-5 CASSHAGHDTEAFF
TRBJ2-5 TRBV4-3 CASSKAGTSGVQETQYF
TRBJ2-3 TRBV30 CAYISGGATDTQYF
TRBJ2-5 TRBV3-1/TRBV3-2 CASWSSSGVETQYF
TRBJ2-2 TRBV10-3 CAATGGAGTGELFF
TRBJ1-5 TRBV23-1 CASSPQTKYSNQPQHF
TRBJ1-2 TRBV5-1 CASREGSNYGYTF
TRBJ1-3 TRBV30 CAWAGGNTIYF
TRBJ2-5 TRBV7-8 CASSLNMYQETQYF
TRBJ2-5 TRBV4-3 CASSQRLASVGETQYF
TRBJ1-6 TRBV2 CASRTGTGGSPLHF
TRBJ2-2 TRBV5-6 CASTRLAGGHTGELFF
TRBJ2-7 TRBV6-5 CASRSGTDSYEQYF
TRBJ2-5 TRBV11-2 CASSPDRQETQYF
TRBJ2-7 TRBV11-2 CASSPRLLAYEQYF
TRBJ2-3 TRBV24-1 CATSGYNTDTQYF
TRBJ2-7 TRBV7-2 CASSYSRDYEQYF
TRBJ2-5 TRBV7-7 CARSGLTRGGVMETQYF
TRBJ2-3 TRBV6-5 CASRGLGDSTDTQYF